The present entry profiles one TCR beta chain with its context. Its antigen is as yet unknown. These data originate in a study of T cells in localized non-small cell lung cancer. General study points: Compared with tumor, uninvolved adjacent lung displayed greater T cell clonality, ranking highest overall. Longer overall survival was associated with a higher density of T cells in the blood.

The germline V and J ends were trimmed by 6 bases and 5 bases, with 16 bases remaining between them. Germline CDR1 reads MDHEN; CDR2 reads SYDVKM. This CDR3 spans 14 amino acids. Assay used: immunoSEQ multiplex PCR; TCRdb lists only in-frame clones, some missing. The sample holds a few thousand clones, 36% seen once. This material consisted of lung tumor tissue, taken before any cancer treatment. This chain uses TRBV28 with TRBJ1-1; the D is unclear. This clonotype originated in a male donor older than 55 with stage I squamous cell lung carcinoma. CDR3: CASRGPAFGTEAFF. CDR3 nucleotides: TGTGCCAGCAGAGGGCCGGCGTTCGGGACTGAAGCTTTCTTT.